What follows are 5 T cell receptor beta chains derived from one specimen sequenced in a study of T cells in Graves' hyperthyroidism and ophthalmopathy. The TCR beta CDR3 regions underwent amplification using RNA transcripts as the source. First-round RT-PCR of the TCR CDR3 relied on the HTBI primer set. Each CDR3 protein gets one entry after TCRdb re-called the multiplex PCR reads with MiXCR. The table shows approximately 430,000 distinct CDR3 sequences, with 15% to 18% occurring only once. The specimen sequenced was blood. These receptor sequences come from a woman between 18 and 30 years old with Graves' hyperthyroidism.

This clonotype was seen more than once but under ten times. The V and J genes are TRBV7-2 and TRBJ2-2; D not certain. CDR1 SGHTA and CDR2 FQGNSA come from the germline V gene. V lost 3 bases to trimming and J lost 4 bases, with 9 bases between them. The CDR3 length is 14 residues. This CDR3 is CASSFGLSTGELFF. The CDR3 region has the DNA TGTGCCAGCAGCTTCGGGTTAAGCACCGGGGAGCTGTTTTTT. Full variable domain (outside the CDR3, taken from reference TRBV7-2 and TRBJ2-2): GAGVSQSPSNKVTEKGKDVELRCDPISGHTALYWYRQSLGQGLEFLIYFQGNSAPDKSGLPSDRFSAERTGGSVSTLTIQRTQQEDSAVYLCASSFGLSTGELFFGEGSRLTVL.

This clonotype was seen just once. The chain couples TRBV7-8 to TRBJ2-7; tentative D call: TRBD1 (6 bases). The CDR3 sequence is 16 residues long. Germline values: CDR1 SGHVS, CDR2 FQNEAQ. The germline V and J ends were trimmed by 5 bases and 2 bases, with 19 bases remaining between them. The CDR3, as DNA: TGTGCCAGCAGCCCCAGGGGTGGGGCGGGCCCCTACGAGCAGTACTTC. Protein product: CASSPRGGAGPYEQYF. Based on the CDR3 plus reference TRBV7-8 and TRBJ2-7, the full variable domain is GAGVSQSPRYKVAKRGQDVALRCDPISGHVSLFWYQQALGQGPEFLTYFQNEAQLDKSGLPSDRFFAERPEGSVSTLKIQRTQQEDSAVYLCASSPRGGAGPYEQYFGPGTRLTVT.

This clonotype occurred many times. The rearrangement links TRBV6-1 to TRBJ2-3, with TRBD1 identical over 7 bases. The germline CDR1 and CDR2 sequences are MNHNS and SASEGT. The CDR3 is 14 amino acids. V shed 8 bases and J 3 bases; nucleotides not matched to a gene: 8. Here the CDR3 DNA reads TGTGCCAGCCCACCCGGGACAGATACAGATACGCAGTATTTT. Its translation: CASPPGTDTDTQYF.

The rearrangement uses TRBV19 and TRBJ2-7, with 8 bases matching TRBD1. The CDR3 has 15 residues. CDR1 and CDR2 (germline): LNHDA, SQIVND (reference sequence). Trimming removed 9 bases from V and 3 bases from J; junction bases left unmatched: 13. Written as DNA, the CDR3 is TGTGCCAGCAGTGAATACAGGGGGTATTTCTACGAGCAGTACTTC. Its translation is CASSEYRGYFYEQYF.

This clonotype has only a few counts. A read error is likely, as this CDR3 ends without the conserved phenylalanine or tryptophan. The V call is TRBV10-3, the J call TRBJ1-2, with TRBD1 matching over 10 bases. The CDR3 contains 15 residues. The V gene end was trimmed by 7 bases and the J gene end by 1 base; junction bases not matched to a gene: 6. The germline V gene encodes CDR1 ENHRY and CDR2 SYGVKD. The DNA for the CDR3 is TGTGCCATCAATGGACAGGGGGGCCTTAACTATGGCTACACCTCC. Residues: CAINGQGGLNYGYTS.